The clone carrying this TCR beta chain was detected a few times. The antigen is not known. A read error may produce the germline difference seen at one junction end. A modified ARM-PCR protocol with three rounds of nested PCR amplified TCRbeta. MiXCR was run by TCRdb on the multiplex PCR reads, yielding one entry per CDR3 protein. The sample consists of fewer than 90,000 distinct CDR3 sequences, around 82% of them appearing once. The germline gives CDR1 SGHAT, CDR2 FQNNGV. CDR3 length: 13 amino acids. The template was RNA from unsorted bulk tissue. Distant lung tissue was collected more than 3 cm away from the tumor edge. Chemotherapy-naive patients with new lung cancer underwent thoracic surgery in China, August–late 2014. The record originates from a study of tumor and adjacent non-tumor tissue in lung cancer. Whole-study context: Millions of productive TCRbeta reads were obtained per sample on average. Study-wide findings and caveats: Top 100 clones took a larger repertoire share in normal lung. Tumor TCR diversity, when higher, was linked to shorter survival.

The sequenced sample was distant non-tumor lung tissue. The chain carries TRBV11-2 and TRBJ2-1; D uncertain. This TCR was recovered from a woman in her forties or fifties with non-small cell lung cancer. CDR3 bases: TGTGTCAGCAGCCTAGAGGCTTTCAATGAGGAATTCTTC. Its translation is CVSSLEAFNEEFF.